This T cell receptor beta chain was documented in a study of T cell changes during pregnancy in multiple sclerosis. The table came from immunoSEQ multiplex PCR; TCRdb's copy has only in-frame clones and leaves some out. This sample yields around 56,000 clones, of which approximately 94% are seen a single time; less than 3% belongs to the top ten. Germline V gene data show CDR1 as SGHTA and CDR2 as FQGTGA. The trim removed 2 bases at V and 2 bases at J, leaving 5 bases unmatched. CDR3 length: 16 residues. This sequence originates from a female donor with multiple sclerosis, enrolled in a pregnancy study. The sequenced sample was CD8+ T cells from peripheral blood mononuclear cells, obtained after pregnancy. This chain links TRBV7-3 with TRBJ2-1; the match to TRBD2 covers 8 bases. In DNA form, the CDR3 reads TGTGCCAGCAGCTTAGTAGCGGGAAACGCCTACAATGAGCAGTTCTTC. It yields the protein CASSLVAGNAYNEQFF.